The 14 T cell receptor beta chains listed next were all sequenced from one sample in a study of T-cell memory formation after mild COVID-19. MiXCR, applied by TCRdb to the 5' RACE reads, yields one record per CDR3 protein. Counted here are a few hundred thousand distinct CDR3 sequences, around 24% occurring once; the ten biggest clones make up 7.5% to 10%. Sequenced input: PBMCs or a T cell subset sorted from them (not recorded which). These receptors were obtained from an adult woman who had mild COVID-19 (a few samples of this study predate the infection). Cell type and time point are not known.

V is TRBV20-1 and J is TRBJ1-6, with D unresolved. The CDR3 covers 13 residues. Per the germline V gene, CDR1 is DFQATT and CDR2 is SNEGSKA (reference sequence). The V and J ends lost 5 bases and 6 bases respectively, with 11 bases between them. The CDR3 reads CSALQVANSPLHF. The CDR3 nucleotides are TGCAGTGCTCTTCAGGTCGCTAATTCACCCCTCCACTTT.

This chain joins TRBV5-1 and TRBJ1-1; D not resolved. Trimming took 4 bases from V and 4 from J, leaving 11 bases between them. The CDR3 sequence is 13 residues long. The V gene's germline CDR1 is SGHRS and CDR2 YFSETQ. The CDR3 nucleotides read TGCGCCAGCAGCGCCCGGGATGTCACTGAAGCTTTCTTT. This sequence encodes CASSARDVTEAFF.

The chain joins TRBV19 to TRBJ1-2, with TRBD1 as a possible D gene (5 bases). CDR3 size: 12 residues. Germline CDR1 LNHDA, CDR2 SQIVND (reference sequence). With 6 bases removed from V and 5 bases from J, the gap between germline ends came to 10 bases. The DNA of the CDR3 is TGTGCCAGTAGCCCGCGACAGTATGGCTACACCTTC. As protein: CASSPRQYGYTF. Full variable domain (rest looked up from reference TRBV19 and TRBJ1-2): DGGITQSPKYLFRKEGQNVTLSCEQNLNHDAMYWYRQDPGQGLRLIYYSQIVNDFQKGDIAEGYSVSREKKESFPLTVTSAQKNPTAFYLCASSPRQYGYTFGSGTRLTVV.

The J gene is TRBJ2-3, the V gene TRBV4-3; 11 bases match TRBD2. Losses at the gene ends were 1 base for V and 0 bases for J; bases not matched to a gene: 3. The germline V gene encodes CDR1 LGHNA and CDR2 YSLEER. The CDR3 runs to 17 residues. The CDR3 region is CASSQVASGRSTDTQYF. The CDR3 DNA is TGCGCCAGCAGCCAAGTAGCTAGCGGGAGGAGCACAGATACGCAGTATTTT.

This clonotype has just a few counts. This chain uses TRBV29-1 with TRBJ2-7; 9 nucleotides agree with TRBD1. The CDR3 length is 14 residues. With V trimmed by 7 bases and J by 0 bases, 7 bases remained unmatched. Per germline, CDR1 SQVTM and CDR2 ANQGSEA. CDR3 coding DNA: TGCAGCGCCTCGGGACAGGGAAGCTCCTACGAGCAGTACTTC. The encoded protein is CSASGQGSSYEQYF.

The DNA for the CDR3 is TGTGCCAGCAGTTCACAGGGTCCCTACAATGAGCAGTTCTTC. Translation gives CASSSQGPYNEQFF. This sequence joins TRBV27 and TRBJ2-1; the D gene is possibly TRBD1 (6 bases). Per germline, CDR1 MNHEY and CDR2 SMNVEV (reference sequence). The V end lost 4 bases, the J end lost 2 bases, and 9 bases lay between the germline ends. CDR3 length: 14 amino acids.

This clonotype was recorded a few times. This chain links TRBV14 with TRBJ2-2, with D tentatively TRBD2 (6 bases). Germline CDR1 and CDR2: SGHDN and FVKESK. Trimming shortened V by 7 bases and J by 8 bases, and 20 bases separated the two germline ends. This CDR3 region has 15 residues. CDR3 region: CASNHGTLVRGELFF. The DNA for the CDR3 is TGTGCCAGCAACCACGGGACTCTCGTCCGGGGGGAGCTGTTTTTT.

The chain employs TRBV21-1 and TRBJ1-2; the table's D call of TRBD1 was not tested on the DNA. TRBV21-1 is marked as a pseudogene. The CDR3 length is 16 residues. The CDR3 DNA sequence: TGTGCCAGCAGCAAAACGCCTAACATGGGGCCCTATGGCTACACCTTC. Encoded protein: CASSKTPNMGPYGYTF.

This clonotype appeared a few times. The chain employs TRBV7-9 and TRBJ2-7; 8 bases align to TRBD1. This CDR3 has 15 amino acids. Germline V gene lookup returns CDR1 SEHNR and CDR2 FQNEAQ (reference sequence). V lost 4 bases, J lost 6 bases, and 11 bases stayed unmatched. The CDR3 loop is CASSSGQGVTGEQYF. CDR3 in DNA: TGTGCCAGCAGCTCAGGACAGGGCGTTACTGGCGAGCAGTACTTC.

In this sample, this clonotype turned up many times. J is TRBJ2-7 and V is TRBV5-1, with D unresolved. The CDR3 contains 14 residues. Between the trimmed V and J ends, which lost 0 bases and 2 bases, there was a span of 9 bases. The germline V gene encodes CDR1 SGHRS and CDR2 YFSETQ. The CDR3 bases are TGCGCCAGCAGCTTGGAACAGCCCACCTACGAGCAGTACTTC. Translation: CASSLEQPTYEQYF. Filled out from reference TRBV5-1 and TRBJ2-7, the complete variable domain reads KAGVTQTPRYLIKTRGQQVTLSCSPISGHRSVSWYQQTPGQGLQFLFEYFSETQRNKGNFPGRFSGRQFSNSRSEMNVSTLELGDSALYLCASSLEQPTYEQYFGPGTRLTVT.

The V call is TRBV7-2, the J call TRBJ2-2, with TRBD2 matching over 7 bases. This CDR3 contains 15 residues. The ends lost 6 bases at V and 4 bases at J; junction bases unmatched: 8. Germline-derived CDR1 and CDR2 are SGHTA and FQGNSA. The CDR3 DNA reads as TGTGCCAGCAGGAGGCGGGAGTCGGGCACCGGGGAGCTGTTTTTT. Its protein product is CASRRRESGTGELFF.

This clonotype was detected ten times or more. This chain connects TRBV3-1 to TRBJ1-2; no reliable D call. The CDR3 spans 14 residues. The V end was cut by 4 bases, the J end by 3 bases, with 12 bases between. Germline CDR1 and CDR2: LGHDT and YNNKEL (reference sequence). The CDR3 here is CASSLGPPDYGYTF. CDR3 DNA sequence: TGTGCCAGCAGCCTTGGACCCCCAGACTATGGCTACACCTTC.

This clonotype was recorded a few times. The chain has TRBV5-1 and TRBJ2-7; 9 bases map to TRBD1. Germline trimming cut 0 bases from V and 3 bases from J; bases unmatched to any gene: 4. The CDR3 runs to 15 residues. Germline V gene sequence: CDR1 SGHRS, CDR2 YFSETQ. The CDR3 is CASSLAGQGIYEQYF. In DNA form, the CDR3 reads TGCGCCAGCAGCTTGGCGGGACAGGGTATCTACGAGCAGTACTTC.

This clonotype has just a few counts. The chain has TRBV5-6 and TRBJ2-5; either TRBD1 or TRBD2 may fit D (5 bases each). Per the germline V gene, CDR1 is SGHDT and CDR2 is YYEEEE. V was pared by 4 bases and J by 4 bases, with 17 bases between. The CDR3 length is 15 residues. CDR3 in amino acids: CASSLVGEVGETQYF. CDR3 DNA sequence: TGTGCCAGCAGCCTGGTGGGGGAAGTGGGAGAGACCCAGTACTTC.